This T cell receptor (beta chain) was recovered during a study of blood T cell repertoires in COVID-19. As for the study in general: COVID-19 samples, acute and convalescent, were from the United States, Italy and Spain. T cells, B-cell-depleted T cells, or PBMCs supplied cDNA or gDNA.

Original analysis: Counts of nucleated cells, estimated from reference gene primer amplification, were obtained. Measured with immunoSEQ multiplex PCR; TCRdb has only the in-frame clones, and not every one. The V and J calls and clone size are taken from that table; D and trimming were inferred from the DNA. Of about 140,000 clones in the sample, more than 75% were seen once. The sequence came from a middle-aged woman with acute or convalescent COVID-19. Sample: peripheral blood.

The CDR3 DNA sequence: TGTGCCAGCTCAGAATCGACAGGGAACACTGAAGCTTTCTTT. Translating it yields CASSESTGNTEAFF. This chain links TRBV18 with TRBJ1-1; D perhaps matches TRBD1 (6 bases). The CDR3 contains 14 residues. CDR1 is KGHSH and CDR2 is LQKENI in the germline V gene. The germline V and J ends were trimmed by 5 bases and 1 base, with 11 bases remaining between them.